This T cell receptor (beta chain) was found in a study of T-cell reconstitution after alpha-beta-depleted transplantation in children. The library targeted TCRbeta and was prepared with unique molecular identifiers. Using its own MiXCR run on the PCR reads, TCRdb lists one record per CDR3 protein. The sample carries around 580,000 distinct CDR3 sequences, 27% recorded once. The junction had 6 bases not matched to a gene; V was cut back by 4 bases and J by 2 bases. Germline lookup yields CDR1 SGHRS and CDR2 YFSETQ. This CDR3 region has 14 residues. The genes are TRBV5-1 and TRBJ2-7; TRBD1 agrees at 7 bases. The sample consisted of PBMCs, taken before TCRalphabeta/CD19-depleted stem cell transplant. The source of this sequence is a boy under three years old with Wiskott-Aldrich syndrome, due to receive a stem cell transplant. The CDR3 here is CASSTGTATYEQYF. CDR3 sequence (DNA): TGCGCCAGCAGCACCGGGACAGCGACCTACGAGCAGTACTTC. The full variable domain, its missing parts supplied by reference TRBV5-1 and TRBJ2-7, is KAGVTQTPRYLIKTRGQQVTLSCSPISGHRSVSWYQQTPGQGLQFLFEYFSETQRNKGNFPGRFSGRQFSNSRSEMNVSTLELGDSALYLCASSTGTATYEQYFGPGTRLTVT.